Here is one T cell receptor (beta chain) with its context. The specificity of this receptor is unknown. It has no much larger one-base neighbor in the sample; base qualities were not kept. These data belong to a study of blood T cell repertoires in COVID-19 (dated by TCRdb to 2019 to 2021). Study-level background: Collaborator samples came from the United States, Italy and Spain and covered acute and convalescent phases of COVID-19. The material from the prospective study consisted of cDNA or gDNA derived from T cells, B-cell-depleted T cells, or PBMCs. The repertoires were made available in a free public database intended to serve as a resource for research on the immune response to SARS-CoV-2. A de-identified subject ID, COVID-19 status, age in years and sex were almost always included in the sample metadata. Samples were obtained from the ongoing ImmuneRACE study (first 160 participants) and from some 1,300 subjects provided by 6 global collaborators. Deeply sampled blood TCRbeta repertoires from subjects exposed to, actively infected with, or recovered from COVID-19 were included in the dataset. Where available, HLA class I and class II types were taken from metadata supplied by the sample provider and were not determined by assay-based typing. Results and caveats for the whole study, not just this receptor: How much clinical and demographic metadata was included differed by source and by participant, and the metadata was provided uncurated.

The V end loses 4 bases and the J end loses 9 bases, and a stretch of 17 bases separates them. The germline V gene provides CDR1 SGHRS and CDR2 YFSETQ. The CDR3 runs 14 amino acids, cysteine and phenylalanine included. The only DNA kept is the CDR3, 42 bases in frame from the first base. Enrolling through a virtual design, the prospective study's participants ranged in age from about 18 to 89 years and lived across 24 United States geographic areas. In the prospective study, participants were assigned to cohorts based on the clinical history participants reported in a screening survey and a study questionnaire. Recovered participants in ImmuneRACE Cohort 3 were defined as having two consecutive negative NP/OP PCR tests, clearance from a healthcare professional, or resolution of symptoms. Mobile phlebotomists in the prospective study collected whole blood, serum and a nasopharyngeal or oropharyngeal swab from every participant. Additional blood draws and questionnaires over an approximately two-month period could optionally be provided by prospective study participants. Blood samples from the prospective study were shipped frozen or at room temperature prior to DNA extraction.

TCRbeta CDR3 regions were amplified from genomic DNA by means of the immunoSEQ Assay, a bias-controlled multiplex PCR. Regarding the original processing steps: The number of nucleated cells in each sample was estimated by amplification of reference gene primers within the assay. Sequence reads were collapsed and filtered to measure the absolute abundance of every unique TCRbeta CDR3 rearrangement. For each sample, productive Simpson clonality was calculated as the square root of Simpson's diversity index over productive rearrangements. The source is immuneACCESS, and TCRdb retained only in-frame sequences with V and J called. Part of the clones is not carried over; for the studies checked, unresolved V genes explain less than half of this, and the remainder is unexplained. The DNA gave D and trimming, while V, J and clone size come from that table. This sample has about 400,000 clones in its table, and 89% of those were observed once. 1.7% of the sample belongs to the ten largest clones.

The sequencing sample was made of PBMCs or T cells enriched from blood (not recorded which). This sequence originates from a woman aged 30 to 39 who had recovered from COVID-19. The sequence joins TRBV5-1 to TRBJ2-1, and perhaps TRBD2 as D gene, on 8 matching bases. The DNA is TGCGCCAGCAGCAGGGGGCAGCGGGAGAGTGAGCAGTTCTTC. Protein translation: CASSRGQRESEQFF.